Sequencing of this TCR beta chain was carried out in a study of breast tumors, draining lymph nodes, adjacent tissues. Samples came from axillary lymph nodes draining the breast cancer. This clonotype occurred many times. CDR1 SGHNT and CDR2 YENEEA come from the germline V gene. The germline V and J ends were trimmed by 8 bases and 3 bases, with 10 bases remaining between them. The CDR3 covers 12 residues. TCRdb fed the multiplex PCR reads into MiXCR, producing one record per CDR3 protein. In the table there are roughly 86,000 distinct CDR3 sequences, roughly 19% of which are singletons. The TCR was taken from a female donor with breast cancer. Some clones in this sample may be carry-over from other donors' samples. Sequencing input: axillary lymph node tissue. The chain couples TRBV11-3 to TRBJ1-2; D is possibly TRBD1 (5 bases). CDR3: CASEGADYGYTF. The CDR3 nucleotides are TGTGCCAGCGAAGGGGCTGACTATGGCTACACCTTC.